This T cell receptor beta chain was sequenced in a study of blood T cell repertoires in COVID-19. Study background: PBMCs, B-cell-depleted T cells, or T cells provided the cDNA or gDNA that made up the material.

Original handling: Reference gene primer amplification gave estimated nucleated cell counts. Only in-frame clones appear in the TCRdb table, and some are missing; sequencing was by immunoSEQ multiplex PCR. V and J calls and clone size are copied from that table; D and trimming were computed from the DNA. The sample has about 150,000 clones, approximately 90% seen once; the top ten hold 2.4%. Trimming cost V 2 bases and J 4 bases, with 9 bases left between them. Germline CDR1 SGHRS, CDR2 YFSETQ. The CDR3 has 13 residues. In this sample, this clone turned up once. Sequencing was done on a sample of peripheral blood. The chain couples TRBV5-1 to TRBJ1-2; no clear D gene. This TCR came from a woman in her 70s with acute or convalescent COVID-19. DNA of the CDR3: TGCGCCAGCAGCTTCGAACAGAGCTATGGCTACACCTTC. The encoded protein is CASSFEQSYGYTF.